The 32 T cell receptor beta chains below were found in one sample sequenced in a study of technical replicates of blood from several donors. Some clones are missing from TCRdb's copy, which holds only in-frame ones; the method was immunoSEQ multiplex PCR. The sample gives more than 60,000 clones, 85% to 90% of which show up once; less than 5.5% is in the top ten. Sequences were obtained from PBMCs. The receptor set was obtained from a human donor in good health. Some clones in this sample may be carry-over from other donors' samples.

The chain uses TRBV7-3 and TRBJ2-1, with D possibly TRBD1 on 6 matching bases. This CDR3 is built from 16 residues. Germline loops: CDR1 SGHTA, CDR2 FQGTGA. V was cut by 5 bases and J by 4 bases, with 18 bases left in between. As DNA, the CDR3 is TGTGCCAGCAGCGCGTCAGGGGCGAGGTCATACAATGAGCAGTTCTTC. This encodes CASSASGARSYNEQFF.

The gene calls are TRBV30 and TRBJ2-7, with 8 bases identical to TRBD1. J gave up 0 bases and V 4 bases, and 5 bases lay outside the gene matches. CDR1 is GTSNPN and CDR2 is SVGIG in the germline V gene (reference sequence). CDR3 length: 14 amino acids. The CDR3 DNA is TGTGCCTGGACCCCCGACAGGGGCTCCTACGAGCAGTACTTC. Protein sequence: CAWTPDRGSYEQYF.

The chain joins TRBV5-1 to TRBJ2-3; D remains unclear. The germline V and J ends were trimmed by 4 bases and 4 bases, with 4 bases remaining between them. From germline, CDR1 is SGHRS and CDR2 YFSETQ. The CDR3 spans 11 residues. Here the CDR3 reads CASSLSDTQYF. The CDR3 DNA reads as TGCGCCAGCAGCCTGTCAGATACGCAGTATTTT.

V is TRBV7-9 and J is TRBJ2-3, with a tentative D call TRBD2 (6 bases). Per the germline V gene, CDR1 is SEHNR and CDR2 is FQNEAQ (reference sequence). This CDR3 has 16 residues. Trimming removed 5 bases at V and 1 base at J, with 16 bases between. CDR3 loop: CASSTTGGTRTDTQYF. CDR3 DNA sequence: TGTGCCAGCAGCACAACTGGCGGGACTCGCACAGATACGCAGTATTTT.

This clone appeared a single time. The gene calls are TRBV6-1 and TRBJ2-6; 8 bases align to TRBD1. V shed 7 bases, J shed 4 bases, and the junction held 3 bases outside the gene matches. This CDR3 has 14 residues. CDR1 is MNHNS and CDR2 is SASEGT in the germline V gene. As DNA, the CDR3 is TGTGCCAGCATCAGGGGGCCAGGGGCCAACGTCCTGACTTTC. This encodes CASIRGPGANVLTF.

V is TRBV28 and J is TRBJ1-2; 10 bases agree with TRBD1. This CDR3 contains 12 residues. The trim removed 6 bases at V and 6 bases at J, leaving 1 base unmatched. Germline V gene data show CDR1 as MDHEN and CDR2 as SYDVKM. Here the CDR3 DNA reads TGTGCCAGCAGGACAGGGGGCCATGGCTACACCTTC. Protein: CASRTGGHGYTF.

In its sample, this clone was seen a few times. The chain combines TRBV27 with TRBJ1-1, with 8 bases identical to TRBD1. This CDR3 has 14 residues. J lost 5 bases, V lost 5 bases, and 7 bases had no gene match. Germline lookup yields CDR1 MNHEY and CDR2 SMNVEV (reference sequence). Here the CDR3 reads CASSRTDRGTEAFF. CDR3 in DNA: TGTGCCAGCAGTAGGACCGACAGGGGTACTGAAGCTTTCTTT.

This clone has only one observation. The V gene is TRBV19, the J gene TRBJ2-6; the match to TRBD1 covers 12 bases. CDR1 and CDR2 (germline): LNHDA, SQIVND (reference sequence). This CDR3 comprises 18 residues. J gave up 0 bases and V 4 bases, and 4 bases lay outside the gene matches. CDR3: CASSTRDRGPSGANVLTF. The CDR3 nucleotides are TGTGCCAGTAGTACAAGGGACAGGGGGCCCTCTGGGGCCAACGTCCTGACTTTC.

This chain uses TRBV2 with TRBJ1-1; D remains ambiguous. V was pared by 8 bases and J by 1 base, with 11 bases between. Germline CDR1 and CDR2: SNHLY and FYNNEI. CDR3 size: 13 residues. The CDR3 region has the DNA TGTGCCAGCCATGGTGCGTCGAACACTGAAGCTTTCTTT. Protein: CASHGASNTEAFF.

V usage is TRBV18 and J usage is TRBJ1-1; 7 bases are shared with TRBD1. In germline, CDR1 is KGHSH, CDR2 LQKENI. The CDR3 spans 17 residues. V shed 2 bases and J 5 bases; nucleotides not matched to a gene: 14. CDR3 in amino acids: CASSPSGTAPLGTEAFF. In DNA form, the CDR3 reads TGTGCCAGCTCACCATCCGGGACAGCCCCTTTGGGGACTGAAGCTTTCTTT.

The V and J genes are TRBV4-2 and TRBJ2-7; tentative D call: TRBD1 (6 bases). Germline CDR1 LGHNA, CDR2 YNFKEQ. The V end was cut by 1 base, the J end by 1 base, with 23 bases between. This CDR3 is built from 19 residues. The CDR3 loop is CASSQGKTGTLIRSYEQYF. CDR3 DNA sequence: TGTGCCAGCAGCCAAGGAAAAACAGGGACCTTGATACGATCCTACGAGCAGTACTTC.

In regard to this clone: Germline and junction disagree at one end, which may indicate a read error. The gene calls are TRBV29-1 and TRBJ1-4; no definite D call. The CDR3 runs 12 residues. The germline CDR1 and CDR2 sequences are SQVTM and ANQGSEA. CDR3 in amino acids: CGVAKGDEKLFF. The CDR3, as DNA: TGTGGTGTCGCCAAGGGAGATGAAAAACTGTTTTTT.

The chain has TRBV19 and TRBJ2-3; 9 bases map to TRBD1. Germline CDR1 is LNHDA and CDR2 is SQIVND (reference sequence). V gave up 7 bases and J gave up 3 bases; unmatched junction bases: 8. The CDR3 length is 15 residues. CDR3 sequence reads: CASIPTGGGTDTQYF. The DNA of the CDR3 is TGTGCCAGTATCCCGACAGGGGGGGGTACAGATACGCAGTATTTT.

The rearrangement uses TRBV2 and TRBJ1-2; 7 positions agree with TRBD1. Losses at the gene ends were 4 bases for V and 0 bases for J; bases not matched to a gene: 5. The CDR3 length is 15 residues. Germline assignment: CDR1 SNHLY and CDR2 FYNNEI. In DNA form, the CDR3 reads TGTGCCAGCAGTGTGAGGACAGGTTCTAACTATGGCTACACCTTC. It encodes CASSVRTGSNYGYTF.

In this sample, this clone turned up a few times. This rearrangement joins TRBV5-1 to TRBJ1-2; D may be TRBD1 (5 bases). V was clipped by 5 bases and J by 7 bases, with 18 bases between them. Germline CDR1 is SGHRS and CDR2 is YFSETQ. The CDR3 is 14 amino acids. CDR3: CASRQLQAERGYTF. Here the CDR3 DNA reads TGCGCCAGCAGGCAACTACAGGCAGAGCGTGGCTACACCTTC.

The chain links TRBV7-2 to TRBJ2-2, with TRBD1 matching over 7 bases. The J segment lost 6 bases and the V segment lost 2 bases, leaving 6 bases of the junction unmatched. Looked up from germline, CDR1 is SGHTA and CDR2 is FQGNSA. The CDR3 runs 15 residues. The CDR3 DNA sequence: TGTGCCAGCAGCTTATTCTGGACAGGCGCCGGGGAGCTGTTTTTT. Its translation is CASSLFWTGAGELFF. Full variable domain (remainder filled in from reference TRBV7-2 and TRBJ2-2): GAGVSQSPSNKVTEKGKDVELRCDPISGHTALYWYRQSLGQGLEFLIYFQGNSAPDKSGLPSDRFSAERTGGSVSTLTIQRTQQEDSAVYLCASSLFWTGAGELFFGEGSRLTVL.

The J gene is TRBJ1-5, the V gene TRBV6-1, with a weak D call TRBD1 (6 bases). Germline V gene data show CDR1 as MNHNS and CDR2 as SASEGT. Trimming shortened V by 7 bases and J by 9 bases, and 19 bases separated the two germline ends. This CDR3 contains 14 residues. The CDR3 sequence is CASTETGPDGPQHF. The CDR3, as DNA: TGTGCCAGCACCGAGACAGGACCGGACGGGCCCCAGCATTTT.

V and J are TRBV6-5 and TRBJ1-2, with D tentatively TRBD1 (6 bases). Germline lookup yields CDR1 MNHEY and CDR2 SVGAGI. This CDR3 has 14 residues. The ends were cut back, 6 bases at V and 1 base at J, with 12 bases in the middle. The CDR3 region is CASRSTGLNYGYTF. The CDR3 nucleotides read TGTGCCAGCAGGAGCACAGGGCTTAACTATGGCTACACCTTC.

This chain links TRBV27 with TRBJ2-1; possibly TRBD1 for D (5 bases). Looked up from germline, CDR1 is MNHEY and CDR2 is SMNVEV (reference sequence). The CDR3 sequence is 13 residues long. V lost 5 bases, J lost 7 bases, and 12 bases lay in between. CDR3 loop: CASSPGLWNEQFF. The CDR3 DNA reads as TGTGCCAGCAGTCCAGGGCTTTGGAATGAGCAGTTCTTC.

This clone was seen a handful of times. The J gene is TRBJ1-2, the V gene TRBV19, with 10 positions matching TRBD1. The CDR3 sequence is 13 residues long. Trimming took 5 bases from V and 10 from J; bases not matched to a gene: 7. Germline CDR1 is LNHDA and CDR2 is SQIVND (reference sequence). The CDR3 protein is CASSLTGGAVYTF. The CDR3 DNA reads as TGTGCCAGTAGTTTGACAGGGGGCGCGGTCTACACCTTC.

This clone was found once. This rearrangement joins TRBV20-1 to TRBJ2-4; 8 bases fit TRBD1. This CDR3 is 11 amino acids long. Germline V gives CDR1 DFQATT, CDR2 SNEGSKA (reference sequence). Trimming removed 4 bases from V and 9 bases from J; junction bases left unmatched: 2. The CDR3 DNA sequence: TGCAGTGCTACTACAGGGGGCATTCAGTACTTC. This gives the protein CSATTGGIQYF.

V gene TRBV29-1 combines with J gene TRBJ2-1; 8 bases align to TRBD1. Trimming took 6 bases from V and 5 from J; bases not matched to a gene: 6. This CDR3 region has 13 residues. CDR1 is SQVTM, CDR2 ANQGSEA, per germline. As DNA, the CDR3 is TGCAGCGTCTGGACAGGGTCCCACAATGAGCAGTTCTTC. Translating it yields CSVWTGSHNEQFF.

The rearrangement joins TRBV30 to TRBJ1-4; TRBD1 might be the D (5 bases). V was trimmed by 0 bases and J by 0 bases, leaving 14 bases between them. The CDR3 length is 17 residues. Germline CDR1 GTSNPN, CDR2 SVGIG (reference sequence). The CDR3, as DNA: TGTGCCTGGAGTGTATGGGAGGGGAAAGCAACTAATGAAAAACTGTTTTTT. This sequence encodes CAWSVWEGKATNEKLFF.

The gene calls are TRBV19 and TRBJ1-2; D unresolved. Germline V gene sequence: CDR1 LNHDA, CDR2 SQIVND (reference sequence). V lost 3 bases, J lost 3 bases, and 2 bases lay in between. CDR3 length: 11 amino acids. In DNA, the CDR3 is TGTGCCAGTAGTATCGACTATGGCTACACCTTC. Amino acids: CASSIDYGYTF. Full variable domain (missing parts from reference TRBV19 and TRBJ1-2): DGGITQSPKYLFRKEGQNVTLSCEQNLNHDAMYWYRQDPGQGLRLIYYSQIVNDFQKGDIAEGYSVSREKKESFPLTVTSAQKNPTAFYLCASSIDYGYTFGSGTRLTVV.

The chain couples TRBV19 to TRBJ2-3; TRBD2 agrees at 9 bases. Germline V lookup: CDR1 LNHDA, CDR2 SQIVND (reference sequence). Germline trimming cut 3 bases from V and 4 bases from J; bases unmatched to any gene: 17. The CDR3 length is 19 residues. The CDR3 loop reads CASSMRGVAGALIPDTQYF. DNA for the CDR3: TGTGCCAGTAGTATGCGAGGGGTAGCGGGAGCACTGATTCCAGATACGCAGTATTTT.

V is TRBV5-1 and J is TRBJ2-1; TRBD2 matches 8 bases. After removal of 2 bases from V and 8 bases from J, the junction contained 6 bases not matched to a gene. The CDR3 is made up of 14 amino acids. Germline-derived CDR1 and CDR2 are SGHRS and YFSETQ. This CDR3 is CASSFGGASDEQFF. CDR3 DNA sequence: TGCGCCAGCAGCTTCGGGGGGGCAAGCGATGAGCAGTTCTTC.

V gene TRBV4-2 combines with J gene TRBJ1-1; perhaps TRBD1 as D (6 bases). V lost 2 bases, J lost 1 base, and 8 bases lay in between. The CDR3 is made up of 14 amino acids. The germline V gene has CDR1 LGHNA and CDR2 YNFKEQ. The CDR3 protein is CASSQRQENTEAFF. The CDR3 coding sequence is TGTGCCAGCAGCCAACGACAGGAGAACACTGAAGCTTTCTTT.

The genes are TRBV11-2 and TRBJ2-3; TRBD2 matches 8 bases. CDR1 and CDR2 (germline): SGHAT, FQNNGV. V lost 5 bases and J lost 5; bases outside the gene matches: 6. The CDR3 sequence is 14 residues long. CDR3 loop: CASSEGLVIDTQYF. CDR3 DNA: TGTGCCAGCAGCGAGGGACTAGTGATAGATACGCAGTATTTT.

This clone showed up just once. The chain links TRBV4-3 to TRBJ2-6; D is perhaps TRBD2 (5 bases). The CDR3 is 16 amino acids. V was clipped by 0 bases and J by 2 bases, with 8 bases between them. Germline CDR1 and CDR2: LGHNA and YSLEER. The chain's CDR3 is CASSQDHGAGANVLTF. The CDR3 bases are TGCGCCAGCAGCCAAGATCACGGGGCTGGGGCCAACGTCCTGACTTTC.

V gene TRBV19 combines with J gene TRBJ1-2; 8 bases match TRBD1. This CDR3 contains 17 residues. The V segment lost 6 bases and the J segment 0 bases; nucleotides outside the gene matches: 12. CDR1 and CDR2 from the germline V gene are LNHDA and SQIVND (reference sequence). The CDR3 DNA follows: TGTGCCAGTAGACCAACAGGGGGGACCTCAACTAACTATGGCTACACCTTC. This sequence encodes CASRPTGGTSTNYGYTF. The full variable domain, completed using reference TRBV19 and TRBJ1-2, is DGGITQSPKYLFRKEGQNVTLSCEQNLNHDAMYWYRQDPGQGLRLIYYSQIVNDFQKGDIAEGYSVSREKKESFPLTVTSAQKNPTAFYLCASRPTGGTSTNYGYTFGSGTRLTVV.

The chain combines TRBV7-2 with TRBJ1-3; unclear D gene. The CDR3 runs 14 residues. Trimming shortened V by 4 bases and J by 4 bases, and 11 bases separated the two germline ends. Germline-derived CDR1 and CDR2 are SGHTA and FQGNSA. In DNA, the CDR3 is TGTGCCAGCAGCTGGCGATCACAGGGAAACACCATATATTTT. Amino acid sequence: CASSWRSQGNTIYF. The whole variable domain, filled in from reference TRBV7-2 and TRBJ1-3, reads GAGVSQSPSNKVTEKGKDVELRCDPISGHTALYWYRQSLGQGLEFLIYFQGNSAPDKSGLPSDRFSAERTGGSVSTLTIQRTQQEDSAVYLCASSWRSQGNTIYFGEGSWLTVV.

The chain joins TRBV15 to TRBJ1-6, with 7 bases matching TRBD1. Germline lookup yields CDR1 LNHNV and CDR2 YYDKDF (reference sequence). Trimming took 0 bases from V and 12 from J; bases not matched to a gene: 11. CDR3 length equals 16 residues. The CDR3 reads CATSRDGTAGALPLHF. The CDR3 DNA follows: TGTGCCACCAGCAGAGATGGGACAGCCGGAGCATTACCCCTCCACTTT.